A single sample gave rise to the 11 T cell receptor beta chains below, sequenced in a study of blood T cell repertoires in COVID-19. Only in-frame clones appear in the TCRdb table, and some are missing; sequencing was by immunoSEQ multiplex PCR. The table includes about 350,000 clones, 87% detected once. The source material was peripheral blood. The receptor set was obtained from a woman aged 45-65 years with COVID-19, enrolled during active disease.

The J gene is TRBJ1-3, the V gene TRBV11-2, with a possible D match to TRBD1 (5 bases). CDR1 is SGHAT, CDR2 FQNNGV, per germline. The V end lost 6 bases, the J end lost 0 bases, and 6 bases lay between the germline ends. The CDR3 is 13 amino acids. The CDR3 is CASRTASGNTIYF. DNA of the CDR3: TGTGCCAGCAGGACAGCCTCTGGAAACACCATATATTTT.

The genes are TRBV7-8 and TRBJ2-3, with D possibly matching TRBD1 (6 bases). Germline values: CDR1 SGHVS, CDR2 FQNEAQ. The CDR3 consists of 17 residues. Deletions cut 1 base from V and 0 bases from J, with 14 bases between. In DNA form, the CDR3 reads TGTGCCAGCAGCTTAGTAAACCGGGACATTAGCACAGATACGCAGTATTTT. It is translated as CASSLVNRDISTDTQYF.

The V gene is TRBV20-1, the J gene TRBJ1-5; D is ambiguous. The V gene lost 3 bases and the J gene lost 5 bases, with 14 bases spanning the gap. Germline V lookup: CDR1 DFQATT, CDR2 SNEGSKA (reference sequence). The CDR3 loop spans 14 amino acids. The CDR3 region has the DNA TGCAGTGCTAGTTCCTCGGGTTGGGATCAGCCCCAGCATTTT. Amino acid sequence: CSASSSGWDQPQHF.

V gene TRBV9 combines with J gene TRBJ2-7, with D perhaps TRBD2 (5 bases). V lost 6 bases and J 2 bases, leaving 15 bases between the germline ends. The V gene's germline CDR1 is SGDLS and CDR2 YYNGEE. This CDR3 region has 14 residues. The CDR3 region is CASTRSDSPYEQYF. Written as DNA, the CDR3 is TGTGCCAGCACGAGGTCGGACTCTCCCTACGAGCAGTACTTC.

This chain connects TRBV7-3 to TRBJ1-6, with D unclear. V was clipped by 1 base and J by 14 bases, with 12 bases between them. Germline V gene data show CDR1 as SGHTA and CDR2 as FQGTGA. CDR3 length equals 13 residues. The CDR3 region is CASSLNPGLALHF. CDR3 in DNA: TGTGCCAGCAGCTTAAATCCGGGTTTGGCCCTCCACTTT.

This chain links TRBV4-1 with TRBJ1-5; the D is unclear. CDR1 is MGHRA, CDR2 YSYEKL, per germline. Trimming cost V 4 bases and J 2 bases, with 24 bases left between them. This CDR3 has 19 residues. CDR3 in amino acids: CASSLGVSYTFAGNQPQHF. In nucleotides, the CDR3 is TGCGCCAGCAGCCTCGGGGTGAGCTATACCTTCGCGGGCAATCAGCCCCAGCATTTT.

This rearrangement joins TRBV27 to TRBJ1-1, with D hard to call. Germline V CDR1 and CDR2: MNHEY, SMNVEV (reference sequence). V was shortened by 2 bases and J by 3 bases, with 22 bases between the two germline ends. The CDR3 is 18 amino acids. The CDR3 sequence is CASSLRPPHAGGDTEAFF. The CDR3 DNA reads TGTGCCAGCAGTTTAAGGCCCCCACATGCGGGTGGCGACACTGAAGCTTTCTTT.

The chain recombines TRBV25-1 with TRBJ1-6; possible D gene TRBD1, 5 bases. The germline V gene encodes CDR1 MGHDK and CDR2 SYGVNS. The V end lost 1 base, the J end lost 5 bases, and 12 bases lay between the germline ends. There are 16 residues in the CDR3. CDR3 sequence: CASSELRAGNNSPLHF. The DNA for the CDR3 is TGTGCCAGCAGTGAATTACGGGCAGGGAATAATTCACCCCTCCACTTT.

The rearrangement joins TRBV5-1 to TRBJ2-2; TRBD1 matches at 7 bases. The CDR3 is 16 residues long. The germline V gene has CDR1 SGHRS and CDR2 YFSETQ. V was clipped by 5 bases and J by 4 bases; unmatched bases: 11. CDR3 sequence: CASRRPGTAITGELFF. CDR3 nucleotide sequence: TGCGCCAGCAGACGCCCCGGGACAGCCATCACCGGGGAGCTGTTTTTT.

The chain links TRBV12-3 or TRBV12-4 to TRBJ1-1; 8 positions agree with TRBD1. This CDR3 is 12 amino acids long. V shed 11 bases, J shed 4 bases, and the junction held 6 bases outside the gene matches. CDR3 amino acids: CACATGGTEAFF. Written as DNA, the CDR3 is TGTGCCTGCGCTACAGGGGGCACTGAAGCTTTCTTT.

The chain employs TRBV19 and TRBJ2-1, with D possibly matching TRBD2 (6 bases). V was clipped by 1 base and J by 4 bases, with 17 bases between them. The CDR3 consists of 17 residues. CDR1 is LNHDA and CDR2 is SQIVND in the germline V gene (reference sequence). CDR3 in DNA: TGTGCCAGTAGTATAGGTGGAGGGGCAGGGCGTTACAATGAGCAGTTCTTC. Amino acid sequence: CASSIGGGAGRYNEQFF.